A single sample gave rise to the 9 T cell receptor beta chains below, sequenced in a study of blood T cell repertoires in COVID-19. Profiled with immunoSEQ multiplex PCR; TCRdb holds only in-frame clones, not every one. The table lists 200,000 to 250,000 clones, approximately 77% of them singletons. Sequencing was carried out using peripheral blood. These TCRs come from an elderly woman with acute or convalescent COVID-19.

The rearrangement links TRBV3-1 (or the pseudogene TRBV3-2) to TRBJ1-2; D is possibly TRBD1 (5 bases). The germline V gene encodes CDR1 LGHDT and CDR2 YNNKEL (reference sequence). Deletions cut 0 bases from V and 5 bases from J, with 16 bases between. This CDR3 region has 16 residues. The chain's CDR3 is CASSQDLSGRRYGYTF. As DNA, the CDR3 is TGTGCCAGCAGCCAAGATCTCTCAGGGCGGAGATATGGCTACACCTTC.

This chain connects TRBV6-2 or TRBV6-3 to TRBJ1-5; TRBD1 agrees at 7 bases. Per germline, CDR1 MNHEY and CDR2 SVGEGT. The ends lost 2 bases at V and 2 bases at J; junction bases unmatched: 6. The CDR3 runs 16 residues. DNA for the CDR3: TGTGCCAGCAGTTACCACGACAGGGAGGGCAATCAGCCCCAGCATTTT. Translation gives CASSYHDREGNQPQHF.

J is TRBJ2-7 and V is TRBV5-5; TRBD1 matches at 8 bases. CDR1 is SGHKS, CDR2 YYEKEE, per germline (reference sequence). The CDR3 contains 16 residues. V was pared by 0 bases and J by 2 bases, with 7 bases of the junction left unmatched. CDR3 protein: CASSLAGTGGTYEQYF. The CDR3 region has the DNA TGTGCCAGCAGCTTGGCCGGGACAGGTGGGACCTACGAGCAGTACTTC.

The chain links TRBV19 to TRBJ2-1, with 7 bases fitting TRBD2. Germline V CDR1 and CDR2: LNHDA, SQIVND (reference sequence). This CDR3 region has 16 residues. The V and J ends lost 6 bases and 4 bases, in that order; junction bases with no gene match: 12. CDR3 sequence reads: CASSPTLAATYNEQFF. CDR3 nucleotides: TGTGCCAGTAGCCCCACTCTAGCGGCGACTTACAATGAGCAGTTCTTC.

This clone occurred once. The chain carries TRBV6-5 and TRBJ1-1, with TRBD1 matching over 7 bases. J lost 3 bases, V lost 7 bases, and 8 bases had no gene match. This CDR3 comprises 14 residues. CDR1 and CDR2 from the germline V gene are MNHEY and SVGAGI. The CDR3 sequence is CASKGRDSHTEAFF. In nucleotides, the CDR3 is TGTGCCAGCAAGGGTCGGGACAGCCACACTGAAGCTTTCTTT.

The V and J genes are TRBV6-4 and TRBJ2-2; 13 nucleotides line up with TRBD2. V shed 6 bases, J shed 0 bases, and the junction held 4 bases outside the gene matches. This CDR3 is 17 amino acids long. CDR1 and CDR2 from the germline V gene are MRHNA and SNTAGT. CDR3 in DNA: TGTGCCAGCAGCCGACTAGCGGGGGGTCCGAACACCGGGGAGCTGTTTTTT. It translates to CASSRLAGGPNTGELFF.

This rearrangement joins TRBV19 to TRBJ1-5, with D hard to call. Germline values: CDR1 LNHDA, CDR2 SQIVND (reference sequence). The CDR3 has 13 amino acids. V lost 6 bases to trimming and J lost 3 bases, with 9 bases between them. CDR3 sequence: CASSPYINQPQHF. For the CDR3, the DNA is TGTGCCAGTAGCCCTTACATCAATCAGCCCCAGCATTTT.

The rearrangement joins TRBV29-1 to TRBJ1-1; the match to TRBD1 covers 8 bases. J was trimmed by 1 base and V by 7 bases; bases with no gene match: 5. The CDR3 is 13 amino acids. Germline V gene lookup returns CDR1 SQVTM and CDR2 ANQGSEA. CDR3 in amino acids: CSASTGGNTEAFF. The CDR3 DNA is TGCAGCGCCTCCACAGGGGGGAACACTGAAGCTTTCTTT.

The chain has TRBV28 and TRBJ1-1, with a possible D match to TRBD1 (5 bases). The length of the CDR3 is 15 residues. Germline assignment: CDR1 MDHEN and CDR2 SYDVKM. V was pared by 4 bases and J by 4 bases, with 16 bases between. CDR3 in amino acids: CASSSGGGVVTEAFF. CDR3 in DNA: TGTGCCAGCAGTTCGGGGGGAGGGGTTGTCACTGAAGCTTTCTTT.